These 27 T cell receptor beta chains came from one sample sequenced in a study of cytomegalovirus exposure and HLA in healthy donors. Using immunoSEQ multiplex PCR, the repertoire was profiled, and TCRdb retains in-frame clones only, with some absent. The data show about 98,000 clones, more than 85% seen once. The sample consisted of PBMCs. These receptors originate from a young man in good health and CMV-seropositive.

The chain employs TRBV5-4 and TRBJ1-1, with D possibly TRBD1 on 6 matching bases. The CDR3 is 14 residues long. Deletions cut 3 bases from V and 5 bases from J, with 14 bases between. Germline CDR1 reads SGHNT; CDR2 reads YYREEE (reference sequence). The CDR3 protein is CASSYRVGVTEAFF. In DNA, the CDR3 is TGTGCCAGCAGCTACAGGGTAGGGGTGACTGAAGCTTTCTTT.

This clone came up once. J is TRBJ1-4 and V is TRBV4-3; TRBD1 matches 10 bases. The germline CDR1 and CDR2 sequences are LGHNA and YSLEER. V was clipped by 2 bases and J by 7 bases; unmatched bases: 7. The CDR3 length is 16 residues. The DNA for the CDR3 is TGCGCCAGCAGCCAACACAGACAGGGGGCCGGTGAAAAACTGTTTTTT. It yields the protein CASSQHRQGAGEKLFF.

This chain links TRBV21-1 with TRBJ2-7; the D call in the table, TRBD2, was not verified against the DNA. TRBV21-1 is shown as a pseudogene. CDR3 length equals 18 residues. The CDR3 DNA is TGTGCCAGCAAAGGATCCGGGACTAGCGGAAGCCCGGGTGTAGAGCAGTACTTC. It is translated as CASKGSGTSGSPGVEQYF.

This clone appeared a single time. The chain is built from TRBV5-1 and TRBJ2-2, with a tentative D call TRBD1 (6 bases). Germline V gene lookup returns CDR1 SGHRS and CDR2 YFSETQ. V was cut by 3 bases and J by 7 bases, with 13 bases left in between. This CDR3 comprises 14 residues. The CDR3 loop is CASSSQGNGGELFF. The CDR3 DNA sequence: TGCGCCAGCAGCTCCCAGGGGAACGGCGGGGAGCTGTTTTTT.

CDR3 nucleotide sequence: TGTGCCAGCAGTGTTGACAGGGGGCGTGAAAAACTGTTTTTT. This encodes CASSVDRGREKLFF. The rearrangement joins TRBV2 to TRBJ1-4; 10 bases fit TRBD1. Trimming at V came to 4 bases and at J to 7 bases, leaving 3 bases not matched to a gene. Per the germline V gene, CDR1 is SNHLY and CDR2 is FYNNEI. This CDR3 contains 14 residues.

In DNA form, the CDR3 reads TGTGCCAGCAGTGACGTCCCGGGACAGGCAAAATATTTT. Encoded protein: CASSDVPGQAKYF. V and J are TRBV2 and TRBJ2-3; 8 bases line up with TRBD1. CDR3 length: 13 amino acids. Germline trimming cut 3 bases from V and 15 bases from J; bases unmatched to any gene: 11. Germline-derived CDR1 and CDR2 are SNHLY and FYNNEI.

The rearrangement links TRBV5-4 to TRBJ2-7, with 7 bases fitting TRBD1. Germline V CDR1 and CDR2: SGHNT, YYREEE (reference sequence). The trim removed 4 bases at V and 2 bases at J, leaving 6 bases unmatched. The CDR3 has 14 residues. CDR3 in amino acids: CASSTGTAPYEQYF. The CDR3 DNA reads TGTGCCAGCAGCACCGGGACAGCACCCTACGAGCAGTACTTC.

Concerning this clone: Additional DNA sequences in this sample encode the identical CDR3. The gene calls are TRBV5-1 and TRBJ2-7; TRBD1 agrees at 8 bases. There are 15 residues in the CDR3. Trimming removed 0 bases from V and 4 bases from J; junction bases left unmatched: 6. The germline CDR1 and CDR2 sequences are SGHRS and YFSETQ. The CDR3: CASSLAAGGSYEQYF. In DNA, the CDR3 is TGCGCCAGCAGCTTGGCGGCAGGGGGCTCATACGAGCAGTACTTC.

This chain uses TRBV15 with TRBJ1-1; no clear D. Germline-derived CDR1 and CDR2 are LNHNV and YYDKDF (reference sequence). The V and J ends lost 3 bases and 2 bases respectively, with 10 bases between them. This CDR3 has 14 amino acids. The CDR3 here is CATSSPVSNTEAFF. CDR3 nucleotide sequence: TGTGCCACCAGCAGCCCTGTGAGTAACACTGAAGCTTTCTTT.

The chain recombines TRBV7-2 with TRBJ2-5; TRBD2 is a possible D gene (5 bases). This CDR3 spans 11 amino acids. Germline lookup yields CDR1 SGHTA and CDR2 FQGNSA. V lost 5 bases and J 9 bases, leaving 10 bases between the germline ends. CDR3 loop: CASSRAVSQYF. CDR3 coding DNA: TGTGCCAGCAGCCGAGCGGTGTCCCAGTACTTC.

This clone was seen only once. The CDR3: CASSLDGGNYGYTF. CDR3 nucleotides: TGTGCCAGCAGCTTGGACGGGGGGAACTATGGCTACACCTTC. The chain couples TRBV5-5 to TRBJ1-2; tentatively, D is TRBD1 (5 bases). CDR1 and CDR2 (germline): SGHKS, YYEKEE (reference sequence). Trimming shortened V by 0 bases and J by 2 bases, and 8 bases separated the two germline ends. The CDR3 is made up of 14 amino acids.

In its sample, this clone was seen a few times. V usage is TRBV9 and J usage is TRBJ2-5, with 7 nucleotides matching TRBD2. Trimming removed 2 bases from V and 4 bases from J; junction bases left unmatched: 14. Germline lookup yields CDR1 SGDLS and CDR2 YYNGEE. This CDR3 is built from 17 residues. This CDR3 is CASSVSSTGGLGETQYF. Written as DNA, the CDR3 is TGTGCCAGCAGCGTGAGTTCCACGGGAGGCCTGGGAGAGACCCAGTACTTC.

The chain combines TRBV9 with TRBJ2-2, with TRBD2 identical over 10 bases. This CDR3 region has 19 residues. CDR1 SGDLS and CDR2 YYNGEE come from the germline V gene. J lost 2 bases, V lost 0 bases, and 10 bases had no gene match. CDR3 DNA sequence: TGTGCCAGCAGCGTAGTCCCGAGTAGCGGGGGGCCAAACACCGGGGAGCTGTTTTTT. Translating it yields CASSVVPSSGGPNTGELFF.

This chain connects TRBV4-1 to TRBJ2-2, with D unclear. Trimming removed 2 bases from V and 5 bases from J, with 6 bases in between. Germline V gene lookup returns CDR1 MGHRA and CDR2 YSYEKL. The CDR3 totals 13 residues. The DNA of the CDR3 is TGCGCCAGCAGCCAACCATCAACCGGGGAGCTGTTTTTT. Its translation: CASSQPSTGELFF.

The chain uses TRBV7-9 and TRBJ2-3; 9 nucleotides agree with TRBD2. Trimming cost V 1 base and J 0 bases; bases outside gene matches: 5. The length of the CDR3 is 17 residues. The germline V gene encodes CDR1 SEHNR and CDR2 FQNEAQ (reference sequence). The CDR3 loop is CASSLGLAGRSTDTQYF. DNA of the CDR3: TGTGCCAGCAGCTTAGGTCTAGCGGGGCGGAGCACAGATACGCAGTATTTT. Filled out from reference TRBV7-9 and TRBJ2-3, the complete variable domain reads DTGVSQNPRHKITKRGQNVTFRCDPISEHNRLYWYRQTLGQGPEFLTYFQNEAQLEKSRLLSDRFSAERPKGSFSTLEIQRTEQGDSAMYLCASSLGLAGRSTDTQYFGPGTRLTVL.

This chain uses TRBV5-6 with TRBJ2-3, with 11 bases fitting TRBD2. This CDR3 comprises 19 residues. Germline V gives CDR1 SGHDT, CDR2 YYEEEE. The ends lost 3 bases at V and 8 bases at J; junction bases unmatched: 20. CDR3 sequence: CASSSKTSGKHPFSRTQYF. The CDR3 bases are TGTGCCAGCAGCTCGAAGACTAGCGGGAAACACCCCTTCTCTCGTACGCAGTATTTT.

CDR3 residues: CASSPAPGEAFF. The CDR3 DNA reads as TGTGCCAGCAGCCCAGCGCCAGGGGAAGCTTTCTTT. The V call is TRBV5-6, the J call TRBJ1-1; TRBD1 is a possible D gene (5 bases). The CDR3 runs to 12 residues. CDR1 and CDR2 from the germline V gene are SGHDT and YYEEEE. The ends were cut back, 4 bases at V and 8 bases at J, with 12 bases in the middle.

The J gene is TRBJ1-3, the V gene TRBV18; no reliable D call. The germline CDR1 and CDR2 sequences are KGHSH and LQKENI. Trimming stripped 6 bases from V and 0 bases from J, with 18 bases between. The CDR3 extends over 17 amino acids. The CDR3 DNA reads as TGTGCCAGCTCTCCCCGGGTTTCGGGTACCTCTGGAAACACCATATATTTT. This translates into CASSPRVSGTSGNTIYF.

The CDR3 protein is CASSLSFPGGTDTQYF. The CDR3 DNA sequence: TGTGCCAGCAGTTTATCGTTCCCAGGGGGGACAGATACGCAGTATTTT. This rearrangement joins TRBV27 to TRBJ2-3; perhaps TRBD1 as D (7 bases). The V gene lost 0 bases and the J gene lost 3 bases, with 13 bases spanning the gap. The CDR3 consists of 16 residues. The germline gives CDR1 MNHEY, CDR2 SMNVEV (reference sequence).

The CDR3 region is CASRAQGSDTQYF. CDR3 nucleotides: TGTGCCAGCAGGGCCCAGGGTTCAGATACGCAGTATTTT. J is TRBJ2-3 and V is TRBV28; D is possibly TRBD1 (5 bases). Per germline, CDR1 MDHEN and CDR2 SYDVKM. V was trimmed by 6 bases and J by 4 bases, leaving 11 bases between them. The CDR3 runs to 13 residues. Filled out from reference TRBV28 and TRBJ2-3, the complete variable domain reads DVKVTQSSRYLVKRTGEKVFLECVQDMDHENMFWYRQDPGLGLRLIYFSYDVKMKEKGDIPEGYSVSREKKERFSLILESASTNQTSMYLCASRAQGSDTQYFGPGTRLTVL.

The rearrangement links TRBV7-9 to TRBJ2-7, with 7 bases fitting TRBD2. This CDR3 contains 14 residues. From germline, CDR1 is SEHNR and CDR2 FQNEAQ (reference sequence). J was trimmed by 2 bases and V by 3 bases; bases with no gene match: 4. CDR3 region: CASSFSGRTYEQYF. The CDR3 nucleotides read TGTGCCAGCAGCTTTAGCGGGCGGACCTACGAGCAGTACTTC.

V usage is TRBV5-5 and J usage is TRBJ1-5; D ambiguous. V dropped 0 bases and J dropped 2 bases, with 6 bases sitting between them. The CDR3 contains 14 residues. Looked up from germline, CDR1 is SGHKS and CDR2 is YYEKEE (reference sequence). The CDR3 DNA is TGTGCCAGCAGCTTGGAACAAGGCAATCAGCCCCAGCATTTT. It is translated as CASSLEQGNQPQHF.

The chain has TRBV28 and TRBJ2-7, with TRBD2 identical over 8 bases. The germline V gene has CDR1 MDHEN and CDR2 SYDVKM. V dropped 6 bases and J dropped 4; count of bases not matched to a gene: 14. This CDR3 is 16 amino acids long. The CDR3 spells CASSPVWGGRSYEQYF. The DNA for the CDR3 is TGTGCCAGCAGCCCCGTGTGGGGCGGGAGGAGTTACGAGCAGTACTTC.

The chain couples TRBV6-1 to TRBJ2-3, with D possibly matching TRBD1 (6 bases). Germline V CDR1 and CDR2: MNHNS, SASEGT. V lost 7 bases and J lost 2, with 16 bases in between. The CDR3 runs 15 residues. The CDR3, as DNA: TGTGCCAGCAAGCTTGGACAGCTTATCACAGATACGCAGTATTTT. Encoded protein: CASKLGQLITDTQYF.

This clone was picked up one time. This rearrangement joins TRBV27 to TRBJ2-7, with 9 bases aligning to TRBD2. Germline V gives CDR1 MNHEY, CDR2 SMNVEV (reference sequence). V was pared by 5 bases and J by 5 bases, with 19 bases of the junction left unmatched. CDR3 length equals 18 residues. CDR3 region: CASSPRLAGLIILDEQYF. The CDR3 DNA sequence: TGTGCCAGCAGTCCCCGGCTAGCGGGACTAATTATTTTGGACGAGCAGTACTTC.

The gene calls are TRBV7-3 and TRBJ2-3, with D possibly being TRBD1 (5 bases). Germline CDR1 reads SGHTA; CDR2 reads FQGTGA. This CDR3 is 14 amino acids long. Trimming took off 2 bases at V and 2 bases at J, with 8 bases between the two ends. CDR3 amino acids: CASSLYRNTDTQYF. CDR3 nucleotides: TGTGCCAGCAGCTTATACAGGAACACAGATACGCAGTATTTT.

This sequence joins TRBV29-1 and TRBJ1-3; D gene unclear. Per the germline V gene, CDR1 is SQVTM and CDR2 is ANQGSEA. This CDR3 spans 13 amino acids. The V and J ends lost 3 bases and 1 base respectively, with 7 bases between them. CDR3 sequence reads: CSVEAESGNTIYF. The CDR3 coding sequence is TGCAGCGTTGAGGCGGAGTCTGGAAACACCATATATTTT.